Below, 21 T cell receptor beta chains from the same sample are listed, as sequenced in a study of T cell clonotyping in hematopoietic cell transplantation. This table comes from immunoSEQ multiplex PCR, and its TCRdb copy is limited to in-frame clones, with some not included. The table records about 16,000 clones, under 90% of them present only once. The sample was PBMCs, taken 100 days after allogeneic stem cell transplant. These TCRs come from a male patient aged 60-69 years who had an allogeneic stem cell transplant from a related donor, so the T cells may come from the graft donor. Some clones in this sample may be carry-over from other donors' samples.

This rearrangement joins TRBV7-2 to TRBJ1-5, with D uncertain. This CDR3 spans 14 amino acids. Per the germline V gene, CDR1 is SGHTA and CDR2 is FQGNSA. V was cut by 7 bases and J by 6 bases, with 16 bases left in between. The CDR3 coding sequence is TGTGCCAGCACCCCAGAGAGGGAAAGTCAGCCCCAGCATTTT. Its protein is CASTPERESQPQHF.

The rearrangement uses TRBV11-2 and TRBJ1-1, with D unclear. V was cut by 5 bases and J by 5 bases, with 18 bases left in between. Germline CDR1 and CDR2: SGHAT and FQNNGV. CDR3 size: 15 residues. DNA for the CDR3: TGTGCCAGCAGCACAACCGGGAATCTGATGACTGAAGCTTTCTTT. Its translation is CASSTTGNLMTEAFF.

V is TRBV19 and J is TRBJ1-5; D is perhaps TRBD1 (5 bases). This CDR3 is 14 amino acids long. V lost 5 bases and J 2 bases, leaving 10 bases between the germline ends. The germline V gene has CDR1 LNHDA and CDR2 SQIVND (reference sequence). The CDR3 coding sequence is TGTGCCAGTAGTTCCCCGGGGGGCAATCAGCCCCAGCATTTT. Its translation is CASSSPGGNQPQHF.

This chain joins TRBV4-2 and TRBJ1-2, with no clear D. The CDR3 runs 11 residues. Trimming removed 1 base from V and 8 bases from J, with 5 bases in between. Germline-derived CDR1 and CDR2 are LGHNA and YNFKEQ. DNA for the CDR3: TGTGCCAGCAGCCAAGTCGGCGGCTACACCTTC. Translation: CASSQVGGYTF.

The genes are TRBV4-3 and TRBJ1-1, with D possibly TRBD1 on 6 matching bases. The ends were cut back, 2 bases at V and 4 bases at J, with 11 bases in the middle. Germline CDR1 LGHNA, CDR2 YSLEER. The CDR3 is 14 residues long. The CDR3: CASSQLGAGTEAFF. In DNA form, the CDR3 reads TGCGCCAGCAGCCAACTGGGGGCTGGCACTGAAGCTTTCTTT.

The CDR3 region is CASSPHVSKGYTF. The DNA of the CDR3 is TGTGCCAGCAGCCCACATGTCTCGAAGGGCTACACCTTC. The genes are TRBV21-1 and TRBJ1-2; the table calls TRBD1, which could not be checked here. TRBV21-1 is given as a pseudogene. The CDR3 covers 13 residues.

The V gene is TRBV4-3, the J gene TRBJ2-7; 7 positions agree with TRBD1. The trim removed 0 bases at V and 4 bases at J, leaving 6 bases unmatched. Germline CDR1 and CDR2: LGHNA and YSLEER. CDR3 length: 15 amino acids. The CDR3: CASSQDQTGVYEQYF. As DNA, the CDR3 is TGCGCCAGCAGCCAAGATCAAACAGGGGTGTACGAGCAGTACTTC.

The CDR3 reads CASSTQENQETQYF. The CDR3, as DNA: TGTGCCAGTAGTACTCAGGAAAACCAAGAGACCCAGTACTTC. The chain employs TRBV19 and TRBJ2-5; D is uncertain. Trimming left V 4 bases short and J 0 bases short, with 9 bases between. Germline CDR1 reads LNHDA; CDR2 reads SQIVND (reference sequence). The CDR3 totals 14 residues. The variable domain in full, completed from reference TRBV19 and TRBJ2-5, reads DGGITQSPKYLFRKEGQNVTLSCEQNLNHDAMYWYRQDPGQGLRLIYYSQIVNDFQKGDIAEGYSVSREKKESFPLTVTSAQKNPTAFYLCASSTQENQETQYFGPGTRLLVL.

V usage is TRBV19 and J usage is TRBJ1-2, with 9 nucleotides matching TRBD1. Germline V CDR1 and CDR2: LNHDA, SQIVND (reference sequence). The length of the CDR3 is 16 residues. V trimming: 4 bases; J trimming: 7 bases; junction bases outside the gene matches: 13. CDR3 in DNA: TGTGCCAGTAGTAATAGAAGCCCGGGACAGGGAGGTGGCTACACCTTC. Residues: CASSNRSPGQGGGYTF.

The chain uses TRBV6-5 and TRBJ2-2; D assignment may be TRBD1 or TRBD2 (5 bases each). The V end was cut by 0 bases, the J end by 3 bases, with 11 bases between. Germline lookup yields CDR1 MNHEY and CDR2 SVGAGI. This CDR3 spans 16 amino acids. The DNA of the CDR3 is TGTGCCAGCAGTTACTCGGGTGGGGGAGACACCGGGGAGCTGTTTTTT. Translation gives CASSYSGGGDTGELFF.

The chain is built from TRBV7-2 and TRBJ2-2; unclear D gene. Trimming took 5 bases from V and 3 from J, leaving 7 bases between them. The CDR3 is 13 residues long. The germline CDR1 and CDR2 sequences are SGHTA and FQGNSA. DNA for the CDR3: TGTGCCAGCAGCCTCCCCGACACCGGGGAGCTGTTTTTT. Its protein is CASSLPDTGELFF.

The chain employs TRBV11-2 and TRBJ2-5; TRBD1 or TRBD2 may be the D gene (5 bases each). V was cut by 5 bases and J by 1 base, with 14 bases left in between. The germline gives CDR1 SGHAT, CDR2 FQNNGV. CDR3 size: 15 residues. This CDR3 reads CASSLPGRSQETQYF. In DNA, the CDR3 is TGTGCCAGCAGCCTACCGGGACGGAGCCAAGAGACCCAGTACTTC. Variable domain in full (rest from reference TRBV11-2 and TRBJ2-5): EAGVAQSPRYKIIEKRQSVAFWCNPISGHATLYWYQQILGQGPKLLIQFQNNGVVDDSQLPKDRFSAERLKGVDSTLKIQPAKLEDSAVYLCASSLPGRSQETQYFGPGTRLLVL.

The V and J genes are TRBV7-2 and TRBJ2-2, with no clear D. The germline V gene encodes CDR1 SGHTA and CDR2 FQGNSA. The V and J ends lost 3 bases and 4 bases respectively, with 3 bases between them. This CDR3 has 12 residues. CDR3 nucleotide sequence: TGTGCCAGCAGCTTTAGCACCGGGGAGCTGTTTTTT. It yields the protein CASSFSTGELFF.

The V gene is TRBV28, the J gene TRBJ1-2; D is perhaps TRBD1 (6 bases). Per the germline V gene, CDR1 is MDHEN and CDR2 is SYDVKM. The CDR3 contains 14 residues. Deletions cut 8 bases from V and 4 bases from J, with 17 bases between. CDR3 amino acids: CASSTSGTIYGYTF. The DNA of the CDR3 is TGTGCCAGCTCCACGTCCGGGACAATCTATGGCTACACCTTC.

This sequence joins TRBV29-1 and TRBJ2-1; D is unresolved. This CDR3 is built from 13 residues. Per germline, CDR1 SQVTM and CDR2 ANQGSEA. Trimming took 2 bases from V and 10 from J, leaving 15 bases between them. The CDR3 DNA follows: TGCAGCGTTGAAAGTCCTCTGATGCGAGAGCAGTTCTTC. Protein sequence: CSVESPLMREQFF.

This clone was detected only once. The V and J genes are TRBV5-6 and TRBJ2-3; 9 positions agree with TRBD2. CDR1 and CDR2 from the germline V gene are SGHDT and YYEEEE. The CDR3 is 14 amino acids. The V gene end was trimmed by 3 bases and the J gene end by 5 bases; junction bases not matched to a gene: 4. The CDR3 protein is CASSSSGGIDTQYF. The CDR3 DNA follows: TGTGCCAGCAGCTCAAGCGGGGGGATAGATACGCAGTATTTT.

For the CDR3, the DNA is TGCGCCAGCAGCCAAGATCCCGGGGTAAGCAATCAGCCCCAGCATTTT. It translates to CASSQDPGVSNQPQHF. This chain links TRBV4-1 with TRBJ1-5, with D unclear. The CDR3 consists of 16 residues. Germline V gene lookup returns CDR1 MGHRA and CDR2 YSYEKL. Deletions cut 0 bases from V and 1 base from J, with 10 bases between.

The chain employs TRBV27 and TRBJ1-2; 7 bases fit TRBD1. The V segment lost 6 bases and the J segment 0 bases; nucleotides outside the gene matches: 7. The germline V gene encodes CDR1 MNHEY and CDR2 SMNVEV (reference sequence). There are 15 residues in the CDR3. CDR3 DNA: TGTGCCAGCAGCCGGGGGGGACAGACTAACTATGGCTACACCTTC. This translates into CASSRGGQTNYGYTF.

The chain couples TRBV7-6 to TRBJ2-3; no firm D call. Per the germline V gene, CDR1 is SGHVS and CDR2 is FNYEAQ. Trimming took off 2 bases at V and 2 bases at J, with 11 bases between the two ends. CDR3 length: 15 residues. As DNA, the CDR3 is TGTGCCAGCAGCTTATCGAGGACCCCCACAGATACGCAGTATTTT. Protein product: CASSLSRTPTDTQYF.

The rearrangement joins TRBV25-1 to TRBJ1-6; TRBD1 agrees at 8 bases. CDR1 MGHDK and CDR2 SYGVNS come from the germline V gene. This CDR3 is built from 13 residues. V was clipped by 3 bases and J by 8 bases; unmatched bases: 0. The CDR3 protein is CASSETGDSPLHF. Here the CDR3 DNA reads TGTGCCAGCAGTGAGACAGGGGATTCACCCCTCCACTTT.

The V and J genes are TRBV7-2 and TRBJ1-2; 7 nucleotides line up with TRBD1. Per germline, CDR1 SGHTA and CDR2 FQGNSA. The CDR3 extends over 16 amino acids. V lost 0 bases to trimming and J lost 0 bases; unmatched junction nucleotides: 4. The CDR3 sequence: CASSLARDSTNYGYTF. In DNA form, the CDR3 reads TGTGCCAGCAGCTTAGCGCGGGACAGCACTAACTATGGCTACACCTTC.